A single sample is the source of the 29 T cell receptor beta chains below, sequenced in a study of radiation and T cells in renal cell carcinoma (dated by TCRdb to the early 2020s). The library was produced with the immunoSEQ multiplex PCR assay. The source is immuneACCESS, and TCRdb retained only in-frame sequences with V and J called. Part of the clones is not carried over; for the studies checked, unresolved V genes explain less than half of this, and the remainder is unexplained. The sample table holds about 130,000 clones, of which more than 70% were seen once. Clones ranked in the top ten supply over 4.5% of the sample. The time point tag for this specimen amounts to: blood 2 weeks post-SBRT. The sample's treatment or condition label, decoded: 15 Gy SBRT to primary tumor, nephrectomy 4 weeks later. This material consisted of blood, taken from a patient whose treatment included radiotherapy and nephrectomy. The receptors shown here come from a woman in her 70s with renal cell carcinoma.

This clone was detected once. The rearrangement joins TRBV27 to TRBJ2-5, with 14 bases identical to TRBD2. V trimming: 5 bases; J trimming: 6 bases; junction bases outside the gene matches: 8. The CDR3 loop spans 16 amino acids. Germline CDR1 is MNHEY and CDR2 is SMNVEV (reference sequence). The CDR3 loop is CASSLLTSGGEKTQYF. The CDR3 region has the DNA TGTGCCAGCAGTCTACTGACTAGCGGGGGGGAGAAGACCCAGTACTTC.

This clone came up once. The genes are TRBV6-1 and TRBJ1-4; D uncertain. The CDR3 loop spans 12 amino acids. Trimming removed 2 bases at V and 12 bases at J, with 10 bases between. Looked up from germline, CDR1 is MNHNS and CDR2 is SASEGT. In DNA form, the CDR3 reads TGTGCCAGCAGTGAATGGGTTCATCAACTGTTTTTT. It is translated as CASSEWVHQLFF.

The chain recombines TRBV6-5 with TRBJ1-2; 7 positions agree with TRBD1. Germline lookup yields CDR1 MNHEY and CDR2 SVGAGI. The V gene end was trimmed by 6 bases and the J gene end by 8 bases; junction bases not matched to a gene: 12. This CDR3 has 14 amino acids. The CDR3 bases are TGTGCCAGCAGCAAGCAGGGGGGTGGTAGCGGCTACACCTTC. This encodes CASSKQGGGSGYTF.

The rearrangement joins TRBV6-6 to TRBJ2-1; D might be TRBD2 (6 bases). This CDR3 is 14 amino acids long. With 6 bases removed from V and 5 bases from J, the gap between germline ends came to 14 bases. Looked up from germline, CDR1 is MNHNY and CDR2 is SVGAGI (reference sequence). Here the CDR3 DNA reads TGTGCCAGCAGACGTAGCGGTGACCACAATGAGCAGTTCTTC. Protein: CASRRSGDHNEQFF.

The genes are TRBV29-1 and TRBJ2-7, with D perhaps matching TRBD1 (5 bases). This CDR3 is 12 amino acids long. Germline-derived CDR1 and CDR2 are SQVTM and ANQGSEA. Between the trimmed V and J ends, which lost 8 bases and 5 bases, there was a span of 16 bases. The CDR3 region has the DNA TGCAGCCACCTCTCCCAGGGCCACGAGCAGTACTTC. Translated, it gives CSHLSQGHEQYF.

The J gene is TRBJ1-3, the V gene TRBV9, with D possibly being TRBD1 (5 bases). V was trimmed by 4 bases and J by 7 bases, leaving 12 bases between them. Germline V gene data show CDR1 as SGDLS and CDR2 as YYNGEE. This CDR3 spans 13 amino acids. The CDR3 region has the DNA TGTGCCAGCAGCTCCCTAGAGGGGAACACCATATATTTT. Translating it yields CASSSLEGNTIYF.

J is TRBJ2-3 and V is TRBV28; D gene uncertain. Germline assignment: CDR1 MDHEN and CDR2 SYDVKM. The CDR3 loop spans 15 amino acids. V gave up 5 bases and J gave up 6 bases, with 18 bases separating them. Here the CDR3 DNA reads TGTGCCAGCAGTGCTCCTCGTAATGGAAGGGATACGCAGTATTTT. Translated: CASSAPRNGRDTQYF.

This chain links TRBV27 with TRBJ2-6, with 11 nucleotides matching TRBD1. This CDR3 is built from 16 residues. V dropped 6 bases and J dropped 4; count of bases not matched to a gene: 5. Germline V gene lookup returns CDR1 MNHEY and CDR2 SMNVEV (reference sequence). The CDR3 sequence: CASRRTGGKGANVLTF. CDR3 sequence (DNA): TGTGCCAGCAGGAGGACAGGGGGCAAAGGGGCCAACGTCCTGACTTTC.

DNA of the CDR3: TGTGCCAGCAGCTTAGAAGGTCGAGACACAGATACGCAGTATTTT. This translates into CASSLEGRDTDTQYF. V and J are TRBV7-2 and TRBJ2-3; D unresolved. V was pared by 1 base and J by 2 bases, with 10 bases between. Germline loops: CDR1 SGHTA, CDR2 FQGNSA. The CDR3 spans 15 residues. The variable domain in full, with the rest retrieved from reference TRBV7-2 and TRBJ2-3, is GAGVSQSPSNKVTEKGKDVELRCDPISGHTALYWYRQSLGQGLEFLIYFQGNSAPDKSGLPSDRFSAERTGGSVSTLTIQRTQQEDSAVYLCASSLEGRDTDTQYFGPGTRLTVL.

The rearrangement links TRBV7-8 to TRBJ2-2; 11 nucleotides align to TRBD2. Germline CDR1 SGHVS, CDR2 FQNEAQ. The CDR3 contains 16 residues. The V and J ends lost 6 bases and 0 bases, in that order; junction bases with no gene match: 3. The chain's CDR3 is CASRLTSGTNTGELFF. Here the CDR3 DNA reads TGTGCCAGCAGATTGACTAGCGGGACGAACACCGGGGAGCTGTTTTTT.

The V and J genes are TRBV15 and TRBJ1-4, with D possibly being TRBD1 (6 bases). CDR1 and CDR2 (germline): LNHNV, YYDKDF (reference sequence). This CDR3 is built from 15 residues. V dropped 6 bases and J dropped 4 bases, with 15 bases sitting between them. Written as DNA, the CDR3 is TGTGCCACCAGAGCCCGGGACACCAATAATGAAAAACTGTTTTTT. It encodes CATRARDTNNEKLFF.

The V and J genes are TRBV30 and TRBJ1-2, with 10 bases matching TRBD1. The CDR3 runs to 17 residues. The trim removed 2 bases at V and 5 bases at J, leaving 14 bases unmatched. Germline V gene data show CDR1 as GTSNPN and CDR2 as SVGIG (reference sequence). The CDR3 DNA reads as TGTGCCTGGAGTACTGGGTTCGACAGGGGGCTAAGTTATGGCTACACCTTC. It is translated as CAWSTGFDRGLSYGYTF.

The chain carries TRBV5-1 and TRBJ1-1; 9 positions match TRBD1. CDR1 is SGHRS and CDR2 is YFSETQ in the germline V gene. J lost 7 bases, V lost 0 bases, and 7 bases had no gene match. The CDR3 loop spans 15 amino acids. The CDR3 region is CASSLVTGGNGEAFF. The CDR3 nucleotides read TGCGCCAGCAGCTTGGTGACAGGGGGGAATGGTGAAGCTTTCTTT.

The chain has TRBV7-9 and TRBJ1-1; D ambiguous. V was clipped by 5 bases and J by 5 bases, with 12 bases between them. CDR1 is SEHNR and CDR2 is FQNEAQ in the germline V gene (reference sequence). The CDR3 covers 13 residues. The CDR3 nucleotides read TGTGCCAGCAGCCCCGGCAGGACGACTGAAGCTTTCTTT. It is translated as CASSPGRTTEAFF.

The CDR3 nucleotides read TGTGCCAGCAGTTTCACAGGGGGAGGTGATGAAAAACTGTTTTTT. This translates into CASSFTGGGDEKLFF. The chain joins TRBV6-5 to TRBJ1-4, with 8 bases that match TRBD1. V lost 4 bases, J lost 6 bases, and 7 bases stayed unmatched. CDR3 size: 15 residues. Germline assignment: CDR1 MNHEY and CDR2 SVGAGI.

This clone was picked up one time. The chain joins TRBV10-3 to TRBJ2-7, with 7 bases matching TRBD2. Germline lookup yields CDR1 ENHRY and CDR2 SYGVKD. The CDR3 spans 13 residues. V was clipped by 11 bases and J by 1 base; unmatched bases: 8. The CDR3: CAVWGGSSYEQYF. DNA for the CDR3: TGTGCCGTATGGGGGGGTTCTTCCTACGAGCAGTACTTC.

As DNA, the CDR3 is TGTGCCAGTAGTAGGGGACAGACCTACAATGAGCAGTTCTTC. Its translation: CASSRGQTYNEQFF. The chain carries TRBV19 and TRBJ2-1; TRBD1 matches 7 bases. Germline trimming cut 4 bases from V and 2 bases from J; bases unmatched to any gene: 2. There are 14 residues in the CDR3. The germline V gene has CDR1 LNHDA and CDR2 SQIVND (reference sequence).

The chain has TRBV7-9 and TRBJ2-5; TRBD2 matches 8 bases. Germline CDR1 and CDR2: SEHNR and FQNEAQ (reference sequence). V trimming: 2 bases; J trimming: 0 bases; junction bases outside the gene matches: 2. This CDR3 contains 15 residues. The CDR3 sequence: CASSLPGGYQETQYF. In nucleotides, the CDR3 is TGTGCCAGCAGCTTACCGGGGGGGTACCAAGAGACCCAGTACTTC. The variable domain in full, completed from reference TRBV7-9 and TRBJ2-5, reads DTGVSQNPRHKITKRGQNVTFRCDPISEHNRLYWYRQTLGQGPEFLTYFQNEAQLEKSRLLSDRFSAERPKGSFSTLEIQRTEQGDSAMYLCASSLPGGYQETQYFGPGTRLLVL.

This chain links TRBV6-1 with TRBJ1-6; possible D gene TRBD1, 6 bases. The CDR3 length is 14 residues. In germline, CDR1 is MNHNS, CDR2 SASEGT. The V end was cut by 5 bases, the J end by 9 bases, with 14 bases between. The CDR3 reads CASSLTGWGSPLHF. The CDR3 DNA is TGTGCCAGCAGTTTGACAGGATGGGGTTCACCCCTCCACTTT.

The chain recombines TRBV2 with TRBJ1-5; TRBD1 aligns across 7 bases. The germline V gene encodes CDR1 SNHLY and CDR2 FYNNEI. This CDR3 contains 14 residues. V was pared by 5 bases and J by 4 bases, with 5 bases of the junction left unmatched. The CDR3 protein is CASSRDSVNQPQHF. The DNA of the CDR3 is TGTGCCAGCAGTCGGGACAGTGTGAATCAGCCCCAGCATTTT.

The V gene is TRBV30, the J gene TRBJ1-6; D uncertain. Trimming took off 0 bases at V and 7 bases at J, with 13 bases between the two ends. The length of the CDR3 is 15 residues. Germline values: CDR1 GTSNPN, CDR2 SVGIG (reference sequence). The CDR3 protein is CAWSVLGGRNSPLHF. CDR3 nucleotide sequence: TGTGCCTGGAGTGTACTAGGAGGCCGGAATTCACCCCTCCACTTT.

This clone was observed once. The V gene is TRBV19, the J gene TRBJ2-6; D is unresolved. This CDR3 spans 14 amino acids. The V and J ends lost 5 bases and 0 bases respectively, with 5 bases between them. The germline V gene encodes CDR1 LNHDA and CDR2 SQIVND (reference sequence). CDR3 in DNA: TGTGCCAGTAGTTTTATCTCTGGGGCCAACGTCCTGACTTTC. Translating it yields CASSFISGANVLTF.

V is TRBV5-6 and J is TRBJ2-7; D uncertain. The germline gives CDR1 SGHDT, CDR2 YYEEEE. CDR3 length equals 11 residues. Trimming pared 3 bases from V and 6 bases from J, leaving 7 bases between. The CDR3 DNA reads as TGTGCCAGCAGCTGGGGTAGCGAGCAGTACTTC. It specifies CASSWGSEQYF.

The V gene is TRBV4-3, the J gene TRBJ2-7; D is unclear. Germline assignment: CDR1 LGHNA and CDR2 YSLEER. This CDR3 spans 13 amino acids. The ends were cut back, 4 bases at V and 3 bases at J, with 10 bases in the middle. CDR3 amino acids: CASSLGSGYEQYF. CDR3 DNA sequence: TGCGCCAGCAGCCTGGGGTCGGGCTACGAGCAGTACTTC.

The CDR3 is CASERDSAGGSSYNEQFF. For the CDR3, the DNA is TGTGCCAGTGAGCGGGATTCAGCGGGGGGGAGCTCCTACAATGAGCAGTTCTTC. This chain joins TRBV7-9 and TRBJ2-1, with 10 bases identical to TRBD2. There are 18 residues in the CDR3. J gave up 0 bases and V 9 bases, and 14 bases lay outside the gene matches. Germline values: CDR1 SEHNR, CDR2 FQNEAQ (reference sequence).

The V call is TRBV7-3, the J call TRBJ2-3, with 8 bases lining up with TRBD1. The trim removed 4 bases at V and 3 bases at J, leaving 9 bases unmatched. The CDR3 has 16 residues. Germline CDR1 SGHTA, CDR2 FQGTGA. Here the CDR3 reads CASSSRGPMETDTQYF. CDR3 nucleotide sequence: TGTGCCAGCAGCTCCAGGGGGCCGATGGAGACAGATACGCAGTATTTT. Complete variable domain (other parts from reference TRBV7-3 and TRBJ2-3): GAGVSQTPSNKVTEKGKYVELRCDPISGHTALYWYRQSLGQGPEFLIYFQGTGAADDSGLPNDRFFAVRPEGSVSTLKIQRTERGDSAVYLCASSSRGPMETDTQYFGPGTRLTVL.

The chain joins TRBV5-6 to TRBJ1-5; no clear D gene. Germline loops: CDR1 SGHDT, CDR2 YYEEEE. The CDR3 covers 14 residues. V dropped 0 bases and J dropped 3 bases, with 7 bases sitting between them. DNA for the CDR3: TGTGCCAGCAGCTTGGGCCAGGTCAATCAGCCCCAGCATTTT. Translation gives CASSLGQVNQPQHF.

This clone appeared a single time. Distinct nucleotide sequences in the sample also encode this CDR3. This chain uses TRBV7-9 with TRBJ1-3; D possibly corresponds to TRBD1 (6 bases). CDR1 and CDR2 from the germline V gene are SEHNR and FQNEAQ (reference sequence). The CDR3 is 13 amino acids. The V end was cut by 1 base, the J end by 7 bases, with 8 bases between. This chain's CDR3 is CASSLGGGNTIYF. CDR3 sequence (DNA): TGTGCCAGCAGCTTAGGAGGGGGTAACACCATATATTTT.

This rearrangement joins TRBV27 to TRBJ1-1; the D is unclear. This CDR3 has 13 amino acids. Trimming removed 5 bases from V and 1 base from J, with 8 bases in between. The germline gives CDR1 MNHEY, CDR2 SMNVEV (reference sequence). The CDR3 nucleotides read TGTGCCAGCAGTGCCTATAAGAACACTGAAGCTTTCTTT. Protein: CASSAYKNTEAFF.